One T cell receptor (beta chain) is described in this entry. The junction departs from the called germline gene at one end, perhaps through a read error. These data are taken from a study of CD4 and CD8 cells across lung adenocarcinoma regions. Germline V gene sequence: CDR1 MNHNS, CDR2 SASEGT. The CDR3 extends over 14 amino acids. Localized lung adenocarcinoma, a non-small cell lung cancer, affected the donors. TCRdb reprocessed the PCR reads via MiXCR and lists one record per CDR3 protein. The profile shows approximately 16,000 distinct CDR3 sequences, over 50% of them singletons. The chain links TRBV6-1 to TRBJ2-3, with D perhaps TRBD2 (6 bases). This sequence originates from a female donor with lung adenocarcinoma. The CD4 and CD8 labels of this study may be unreliable. Input material: CD8+ T cells from the center of a lung tumor. The CDR3 coding sequence is TGCGGCAGCTCGGGGGTGATAGCCAAAAACACGCAGTATTTC. Its protein is CGSSGVIAKNTQYF.